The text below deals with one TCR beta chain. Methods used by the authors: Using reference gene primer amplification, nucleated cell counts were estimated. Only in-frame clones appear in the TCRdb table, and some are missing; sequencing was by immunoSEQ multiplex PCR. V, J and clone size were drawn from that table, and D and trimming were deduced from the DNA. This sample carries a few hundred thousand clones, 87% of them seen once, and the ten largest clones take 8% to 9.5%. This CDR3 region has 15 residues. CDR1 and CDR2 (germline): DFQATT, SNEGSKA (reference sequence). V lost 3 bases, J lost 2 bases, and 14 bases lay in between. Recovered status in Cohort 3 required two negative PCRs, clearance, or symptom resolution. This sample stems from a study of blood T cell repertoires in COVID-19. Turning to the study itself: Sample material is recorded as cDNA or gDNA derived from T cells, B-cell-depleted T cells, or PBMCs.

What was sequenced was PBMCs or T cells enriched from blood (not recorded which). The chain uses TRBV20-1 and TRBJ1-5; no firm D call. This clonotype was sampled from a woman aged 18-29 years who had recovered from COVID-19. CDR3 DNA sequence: TGCAGTGCTAGTGGCAGTCACCTCGGCAATCAGCCCCAGCATTTT. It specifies CSASGSHLGNQPQHF.